The clone carrying this T cell receptor beta chain has just a few counts. Antigen: not known. This record belongs to a study of molecular identifiers for immune sequencing clone quantification. Study-wide points: Effector cells kept over 98% of their molecules in clones above 20 RNA copies, while naive cells kept under 1% there.

From the PCR reads, TCRdb called clonotypes with MiXCR, one entry per CDR3 protein. This sample has around 480,000 distinct CDR3 sequences, with roughly 24% found just once. Looked up from germline, CDR1 is SNHLY and CDR2 is FYNNEI. There are 11 residues in the CDR3. The V call is TRBV2, the J call TRBJ2-5; D gene uncertain. The sequencing input was naive CD8+ T cells from blood, with Jurkat cell RNA spiked in. Subset indicated: FACS-sorted CD8+CD4-CCR7+CD45RA+ naive T cells. The sequence was obtained from a human donor in good health. Some libraries in this study had Jurkat cell RNA spiked in. The CDR3 coding sequence is TGTACCCTCCGGGACCAAGAGACCCAGTACTTC. Protein product: CTLRDQETQYF.